One sample yielded the 5 T cell receptor beta chains listed below, sequenced in a study of shared clonotypes between healthy human individuals. This table comes from immunoSEQ multiplex PCR, and its TCRdb copy is limited to in-frame clones, with some not included. The sample has some 480,000 clones, approximately 79% seen once. The sequencing input was PBMCs. These receptors came from a middle-aged woman in good health. Some clones in this sample may be carry-over from other donors' samples.

The gene calls are TRBV5-4 and TRBJ2-1; D gene ambiguous. The CDR3 loop spans 15 amino acids. CDR1 SGHNT and CDR2 YYREEE come from the germline V gene (reference sequence). The germline V and J ends were trimmed by 0 bases and 2 bases, with 9 bases remaining between them. CDR3 residues: CASSLESSTYNEQFF. The CDR3 DNA reads as TGTGCCAGCAGCTTGGAGAGTAGCACCTACAATGAGCAGTTCTTC.

The V call is TRBV28, the J call TRBJ1-2, with D perhaps TRBD1 (6 bases). V shed 2 bases and J shed 5 bases, with 12 bases lying between them. Germline V gene data show CDR1 as MDHEN and CDR2 as SYDVKM. The CDR3 length is 14 residues. CDR3 nucleotides: TGTGCCAGCAGTTTACGGACAGCCAGTTATGGCTACACCTTC. This encodes CASSLRTASYGYTF.

This sequence joins TRBV9 and TRBJ1-1; D is undetermined. Trimming removed 4 bases at V and 1 base at J, with 8 bases between. The CDR3 spans 13 residues. Looked up from germline, CDR1 is SGDLS and CDR2 is YYNGEE. The CDR3 coding sequence is TGTGCCAGCAGCACCCAATGGAACACTGAAGCTTTCTTT. Protein product: CASSTQWNTEAFF.

This clone has only a few counts. Other DNA sequences in this sample translate to the same CDR3. CDR3 DNA sequence: TGTGCCAGCAGTTTACCGGGACAGGGCGCCTATGGCTACACCTTC. This codes for CASSLPGQGAYGYTF. The genes are TRBV28 and TRBJ1-2; 9 nucleotides align to TRBD1. The germline CDR1 and CDR2 sequences are MDHEN and SYDVKM. V trimming: 2 bases; J trimming: 4 bases; junction bases outside the gene matches: 5. The CDR3 runs 15 residues.

The chain uses TRBV27 and TRBJ2-5, with TRBD1 identical over 11 bases. Unmatched junction bases numbered 7, after V lost 5 bases and J lost 5 bases. Germline V lookup: CDR1 MNHEY, CDR2 SMNVEV (reference sequence). The CDR3 is made up of 15 amino acids. CDR3 loop: CASSRRTGGQETQYF. CDR3 bases: TGTGCCAGCAGTCGGAGGACAGGGGGCCAGGAGACCCAGTACTTC.